Below, 32 T cell receptor beta chains from the same sample are listed, as sequenced in a study of T-cell reconstitution after alpha-beta-depleted transplantation in children (dated by TCRdb to 2016 to 2017). The treatment or condition label corresponds to: allogeneic hematopoietic cell transplantation with graft depleted of TCRalphabeta T cells and CD19 B cells. The protocol used for the library was PCR. For sequencing, an Illumina HiSeq 2500 was employed. TCR library preparation used molecular barcoding, with unique molecular identifiers applied to normalize quantification of the TCRbeta repertoire. In-frame beta chains were kept once TCRdb had trimmed the public reads at Q25 with fastp and called clones with MiXCR. Merged by CDR3 protein, the rows form single entries marked with the most common genes and DNA. The sample table lists about 640,000 distinct CDR3 sequences, over 10% of them with a count of one. 2% to 2.5% of the sample goes to the ten largest clones.

Here the sequenced sample was PBMCs, mostly from graft donor cells, taken 360 days after TCRalphabeta/CD19-depleted stem cell transplant. The receptors shown here come from a male patient aged 5 to 17 who had a stem cell transplant for acute myeloid leukemia, so the T cells may come from the graft donor.

This clonotype was counted between two and nine times. This sequence joins TRBV12-3 or TRBV12-4 and TRBJ2-5; D remains unclear. V dropped 6 bases and J dropped 0 bases, with 8 bases sitting between them. The CDR3 length is 13 residues. The chain's CDR3 is CASSPANQETQYF. Written as DNA, the CDR3 is TGTGCCAGCAGCCCAGCCAACCAAGAGACCCAGTACTTC.

This clonotype was seen at least ten times. The rearrangement joins TRBV7-9 to TRBJ2-5; TRBD1 is a possible D gene (7 bases). The germline V and J ends were trimmed by 2 bases and 4 bases, with 17 bases remaining between them. Germline CDR1 SEHNR, CDR2 FQNEAQ (reference sequence). The CDR3 consists of 16 residues. The CDR3 DNA sequence: TGTGCCAGCAGCTTACGCGACAGGGTGGAGGGAGAGACCCAGTACTTC. Protein sequence: CASSLRDRVEGETQYF.

This clonotype was recorded many times. The J gene is TRBJ2-3, the V gene TRBV27, with D maybe TRBD1 (5 bases). The CDR3 totals 14 residues. The ends were cut back, 3 bases at V and 6 bases at J, with 13 bases in the middle. Per germline, CDR1 MNHEY and CDR2 SMNVEV (reference sequence). The DNA of the CDR3 is TGTGCCAGCAGTTTTTCAGGGCGGCCGGATACGCAGTATTTT. Translated, it gives CASSFSGRPDTQYF.

This clonotype showed up many times. This chain links TRBV15 with TRBJ2-3; 7 bases align to TRBD2. Per germline, CDR1 LNHNV and CDR2 YYDKDF (reference sequence). V lost 1 base, J lost 2 bases, and 3 bases stayed unmatched. This CDR3 comprises 15 residues. Written as DNA, the CDR3 is TGTGCCACCAGCAGAGCGGGAGGCTTCACAGATACGCAGTATTTT. Translating gives CATSRAGGFTDTQYF. The whole variable domain, filled in from reference TRBV15 and TRBJ2-3, reads DAMVIQNPRYQVTQFGKPVTLSCSQTLNHNVMYWYQQKSSQAPKLLFHYYDKDFNNEADTPDNFQSRRPNTSFCFLDIRSPGLGDTAMYLCATSRAGGFTDTQYFGPGTRLTVL.

This clonotype was seen at least ten times. The CDR3 DNA is TGTGCCAGCAGCTCCTCAAGGGGAGGGAGGAATCGTTTCAAAGCTTTCTTT. Its protein is CASSSSRGGRNRFKAFF. The rearrangement joins TRBV7-2 to TRBJ1-1, with D perhaps TRBD1 (5 bases). The ends were cut back, 4 bases at V and 9 bases at J, with 27 bases in the middle. CDR1 SGHTA and CDR2 FQGNSA come from the germline V gene. This CDR3 is 17 amino acids long.

This sequence joins TRBV5-1 and TRBJ2-2; D is unclear. Deletions cut 5 bases from V and 1 base from J, with 6 bases between. Per the germline V gene, CDR1 is SGHRS and CDR2 is YFSETQ. The CDR3 length is 13 residues. CDR3 in amino acids: CASSMLNTGELFF. The CDR3 DNA is TGCGCCAGCAGTATGTTGAACACCGGGGAGCTGTTTTTT.

The J gene is TRBJ2-7, the V gene TRBV14, with a possible D match to TRBD2 (5 bases). This CDR3 has 17 amino acids. Germline loops: CDR1 SGHDN, CDR2 FVKESK. With 1 base removed from V and 1 base from J, the gap between germline ends came to 17 bases. The CDR3 loop reads CASSQVASRSPSYEQYF. The CDR3 region has the DNA TGTGCCAGCAGCCAAGTTGCTAGCCGCTCTCCATCCTACGAGCAGTACTTC. The complete variable domain, with remaining parts taken from reference TRBV14 and TRBJ2-7, reads EAGVTQFPSHSVIEKGQTVTLRCDPISGHDNLYWYRRVMGKEIKFLLHFVKESKQDESGMPNNRFLAERTGGTYSTLKVQPAELEDSGVYFCASSQVASRSPSYEQYFGPGTRLTVT.

CDR3 nucleotide sequence: TGCAGCGTTGAACTAGCGCGGCTAAGCTCCTACAATGAGCAGTTCTTC. As protein: CSVELARLSSYNEQFF. This sequence joins TRBV29-1 and TRBJ2-1; tentatively, D is TRBD2 (6 bases). Trimming stripped 2 bases from V and 0 bases from J, with 14 bases between. The CDR3 spans 16 residues. CDR1 is SQVTM, CDR2 ANQGSEA, per germline.

This clonotype was observed at least ten times. The chain joins TRBV11-1 to TRBJ2-2, with a tentative D call TRBD2 (5 bases). Deletions cut 8 bases from V and 5 bases from J, with 21 bases between. The germline V gene has CDR1 SGHAT and CDR2 FQDESV (reference sequence). The CDR3 sequence is 16 residues long. This chain's CDR3 is CASGALGSPGTGELFF. CDR3 nucleotides: TGTGCCAGCGGCGCTTTGGGGAGCCCCGGAACCGGGGAGCTGTTTTTT.

This clonotype came up many times. The V gene is TRBV3-1, the J gene TRBJ2-3, with 10 bases identical to TRBD2. Trimming took 5 bases from V and 1 from J; bases not matched to a gene: 3. Germline CDR1 and CDR2: LGHDT and YNNKEL (reference sequence). The CDR3 loop spans 15 amino acids. This CDR3 is CASSYTSGGTDTQYF. The CDR3, as DNA: TGTGCCAGCAGCTACACTAGCGGGGGCACAGATACGCAGTATTTT.

The J gene is TRBJ2-1, the V gene TRBV2; TRBD2 matches 15 bases. The length of the CDR3 is 16 residues. Germline V CDR1 and CDR2: SNHLY, FYNNEI. The V and J ends lost 4 bases and 9 bases, in that order; junction bases with no gene match: 7. The CDR3 nucleotides read TGTGCCAGCAGTGGGGGGGGACTAGCGGGAGGAGGTGAGCAGTTCTTC. Protein sequence: CASSGGGLAGGGEQFF.

This clonotype showed up many times. V usage is TRBV20-1 and J usage is TRBJ2-7; no definite D call. The ends were cut back, 6 bases at V and 1 base at J, with 7 bases in the middle. The CDR3 sequence is 11 residues long. The germline V gene has CDR1 DFQATT and CDR2 SNEGSKA (reference sequence). DNA of the CDR3: TGCAGTGCCGACTCGTCCTACGAGCAGTACTTC. Translation: CSADSSYEQYF.

This clonotype was found a few times. The chain employs TRBV19 and TRBJ2-1; a possible D gene is TRBD2 (6 bases). V lost 1 base and J 0 bases, leaving 13 bases between the germline ends. This CDR3 spans 17 amino acids. Germline V gene data show CDR1 as LNHDA and CDR2 as SQIVND (reference sequence). CDR3 region: CASSIARLAFSYNEQFF. CDR3 bases: TGTGCCAGTAGTATAGCCCGCCTAGCGTTCTCCTACAATGAGCAGTTCTTC.

This clonotype was seen repeatedly, ten times or more. CDR3 residues: CSVRTGSDTQYF. In DNA, the CDR3 is TGCAGCGTCCGGACAGGATCAGATACGCAGTATTTT. This rearrangement joins TRBV29-1 to TRBJ2-3; TRBD1 matches at 7 bases. Germline V lookup: CDR1 SQVTM, CDR2 ANQGSEA. The V and J ends lost 6 bases and 4 bases, in that order; junction bases with no gene match: 4. The CDR3 consists of 12 residues.

The gene calls are TRBV7-8 and TRBJ2-3; 9 nucleotides align to TRBD1. Germline V CDR1 and CDR2: SGHVS, FQNEAQ. The CDR3 has 16 residues. After removal of 4 bases from V and 0 bases from J, the junction contained 5 bases not matched to a gene. CDR3 residues: CASSSGTGWSTDTQYF. The CDR3 DNA reads TGTGCCAGCAGCTCCGGGACAGGGTGGAGCACAGATACGCAGTATTTT.

The rearrangement joins TRBV25-1 to TRBJ1-1; D is undetermined. CDR3 length: 15 residues. The germline V gene encodes CDR1 MGHDK and CDR2 SYGVNS. Deletions cut 0 bases from V and 1 base from J, with 9 bases between. The CDR3 coding sequence is TGTGCCAGCAGTGAATATAGGCACCCGAACACTGAAGCTTTCTTT. Protein: CASSEYRHPNTEAFF.

This sequence joins TRBV30 and TRBJ2-7; 14 bases agree with TRBD2. The CDR3 totals 16 residues. Germline CDR1 and CDR2: GTSNPN and SVGIG (reference sequence). V lost 4 bases to trimming and J lost 6 bases; unmatched junction nucleotides: 11. The CDR3 DNA reads TGTGCCTGGAATCTTGGACTAGCGGGAGGAAGGGGCGAGCAGTACTTC. Amino acids: CAWNLGLAGGRGEQYF.

This clonotype was seen only a few times. This chain connects TRBV7-2 to TRBJ2-2; 10 bases are a match to TRBD2. Germline V CDR1 and CDR2: SGHTA, FQGNSA. The CDR3 spans 16 residues. V was clipped by 11 bases and J by 7 bases; unmatched bases: 16. This chain's CDR3 is CASGRLAGDLFGELFF. Here the CDR3 DNA reads TGTGCCTCAGGGAGGCTAGCGGGAGATCTATTCGGGGAGCTGTTTTTT.

This clonotype was recorded a few times. The gene calls are TRBV20-1 and TRBJ2-7; D is ambiguous. With 0 bases removed from V and 3 bases from J, the gap between germline ends came to 9 bases. CDR3 length equals 13 residues. Germline lookup yields CDR1 DFQATT and CDR2 SNEGSKA (reference sequence). DNA for the CDR3: TGCAGTGCTAGAGAACCCCCTCTCTACGAGCAGTACTTC. This codes for CSAREPPLYEQYF.

This clonotype was seen a handful of times. The rearrangement uses TRBV11-2 and TRBJ2-7, with 10 nucleotides matching TRBD2. Losses at the gene ends were 1 base for V and 3 bases for J; bases not matched to a gene: 12. The germline V gene has CDR1 SGHAT and CDR2 FQNNGV. The length of the CDR3 is 18 residues. Here the CDR3 DNA reads TGTGCCAGCAGCTTAGGTGGGGGTCTAGCGGGAGTTCTCTACGAGCAGTACTTC. Encoded protein: CASSLGGGLAGVLYEQYF.

The sample holds a few counts of this clonotype. The rearrangement uses TRBV12-3 or TRBV12-4 and TRBJ2-1, with 13 nucleotides matching TRBD2. With 5 bases clipped from V and 13 bases from J, the junction kept 11 bases outside the gene matches. The CDR3 loop spans 15 amino acids. CDR3: CASSPRTSGSEYQFF. The CDR3 DNA sequence: TGTGCCAGCAGTCCAAGGACTAGCGGGAGCGAATATCAGTTCTTC.

This clonotype was counted many times. The chain joins TRBV12-3 or TRBV12-4 to TRBJ2-2; 9 nucleotides align to TRBD1. This CDR3 has 15 amino acids. V gave up 6 bases and J gave up 1 base; unmatched junction bases: 3. CDR3 region: CASSGQGRNTGELFF. The CDR3 nucleotides read TGTGCCAGCAGCGGACAGGGGCGGAACACCGGGGAGCTGTTTTTT.

This clonotype came up many times. The gene calls are TRBV20-1 and TRBJ2-7; perhaps TRBD1 as D (6 bases). Germline CDR1 and CDR2: DFQATT and SNEGSKA (reference sequence). This CDR3 is 13 amino acids long. The germline V and J ends were trimmed by 7 bases and 5 bases, with 18 bases remaining between them. CDR3 protein: CSDQQGFGNEQYF. The CDR3 DNA reads as TGCAGTGACCAACAGGGATTTGGTAACGAGCAGTACTTC.

This clonotype was seen a handful of times. The rearrangement links TRBV30 to TRBJ2-5, with D uncertain. Germline CDR1 is GTSNPN and CDR2 is SVGIG (reference sequence). Trimming removed 3 bases at V and 2 bases at J, with 4 bases between. The CDR3 extends over 11 amino acids. The CDR3 is CAWSLQETQYF. The CDR3 DNA follows: TGTGCCTGGAGCCTTCAAGAGACCCAGTACTTC.

In this sample, this clonotype turned up many times. The chain carries TRBV6-5 and TRBJ2-3; weak D call: TRBD2 (6 bases). The V end lost 7 bases, the J end lost 6 bases, and 8 bases lay between the germline ends. The CDR3 has 11 amino acids. Germline CDR1 is MNHEY and CDR2 is SVGAGI. This CDR3 reads CASILADTQYF. The CDR3 DNA follows: TGTGCCAGCATTCTAGCGGATACGCAGTATTTT.

This rearrangement joins TRBV10-3 to TRBJ2-4, with 8 nucleotides matching TRBD2. CDR1 ENHRY and CDR2 SYGVKD come from the germline V gene. The CDR3 is made up of 15 amino acids. The V and J ends lost 6 bases and 8 bases, in that order; junction bases with no gene match: 12. CDR3 coding DNA: TGTGCCATCAGGGACCCGGGACTAGGATCAGACATTCAGTACTTC. This sequence encodes CAIRDPGLGSDIQYF.

This chain uses TRBV29-1 with TRBJ1-4; no reliable D call. Trimming took 4 bases from V and 3 from J, leaving 9 bases between them. This CDR3 has 13 amino acids. Germline loops: CDR1 SQVTM, CDR2 ANQGSEA. The CDR3 region has the DNA TGCAGCGTTGGGGCGACCTCTAATGAAAAACTGTTTTTT. It codes for CSVGATSNEKLFF.

Worth noting for this clonotype: Since a much larger clone is just one base distant, this may be a read error. Given the absence of the conserved phenylalanine or tryptophan at the CDR3 end, a read error is likely. V is TRBV28 and J is TRBJ2-5; 10 bases line up with TRBD1. V was pared by 2 bases and J by 7 bases, with 16 bases of the junction left unmatched. The CDR3 length is 18 residues. Germline loops: CDR1 MDHEN, CDR2 SYDVKM. The CDR3 bases are TGTGCCAGCAGTTTACTTACCAGAGGACAGGGGGAATATGGGACCCAGTACTAC. Its protein product is CASSLLTRGQGEYGTQYY.

This sequence joins TRBV28 and TRBJ2-5; 8 bases fit TRBD2. CDR1 is MDHEN, CDR2 SYDVKM, per germline. V gave up 3 bases and J gave up 4 bases; unmatched junction bases: 10. The CDR3 totals 16 residues. Here the CDR3 reads CASSFGTGGPGETQYF. In DNA form, the CDR3 reads TGTGCCAGCAGTTTCGGGACGGGAGGGCCAGGAGAGACCCAGTACTTC.

This chain uses TRBV6-1 with TRBJ2-3; D not resolved. V was clipped by 6 bases and J by 2 bases, with 15 bases between them. The germline V gene encodes CDR1 MNHNS and CDR2 SASEGT. The CDR3 runs to 15 residues. CDR3 DNA: TGTGCCAGCAGCAACGGGCGGTCTAACACAGATACGCAGTATTTT. The encoded protein is CASSNGRSNTDTQYF.

This clonotype was counted only a few times. The chain employs TRBV7-2 and TRBJ2-1, with TRBD2 as a possible D gene (6 bases). Germline V lookup: CDR1 SGHTA, CDR2 FQGNSA. V dropped 0 bases and J dropped 7 bases, with 13 bases sitting between them. This CDR3 is built from 15 residues. The CDR3 DNA reads TGTGCCAGCAGCTTAGCGGGAGGTTCGGTGAATGAGCAGTTCTTC. It translates to CASSLAGGSVNEQFF.

Only a few counts were recorded for this clonotype. V usage is TRBV27 and J usage is TRBJ2-1, with unresolved D. Germline CDR1 reads MNHEY; CDR2 reads SMNVEV (reference sequence). Trimming cost V 8 bases and J 9 bases, with 14 bases left between them. The CDR3 consists of 12 residues. CDR3 nucleotide sequence: TGTGCCAGCTTTCTAAAGTTGGCTGAGCAGTTCTTC. The encoded protein is CASFLKLAEQFF.